This paragraph reports one T cell receptor beta chain. Its antigen is unidentified. Findings of the study overall: The TCR gene usage of tumor memory CD4+ T cells clustered together with blood and lymph node memory CD4+ cells and with lymph node naive CD4+ cells.

Full-length variable regions came from constant-region reverse primers plus semi-nested Nested Universal Primer A PCR. TCRdb analysed the 5' RACE reads with MiXCR anew, one entry per CDR3 protein. This sample carries about 6,400 distinct CDR3 sequences, roughly three fifths of them seen once, and the ten largest clones take 4.1%. Germline V gene lookup returns CDR1 DFQATT and CDR2 SNEGSKA (reference sequence). V shed 0 bases, J shed 3 bases, and the junction held 5 bases outside the gene matches. This CDR3 contains 15 residues. The TCR sequence derives from a female donor with breast cancer. The chain uses TRBV20-1 and TRBJ1-5; 7 bases line up with TRBD1. The sequencing sample was made of tumor-infiltrating memory CD4+ T cells sorted from the breast tumor. Specified subset: memory CD4+ T cells, CD4+CD45RO+CD25-. CDR3 protein: CSAREQGTHNQPQHF. DNA of the CDR3: TGCAGTGCTAGAGAACAGGGGACCCACAATCAGCCCCAGCATTTT.